The 29 T cell receptor beta chains listed next were all sequenced from one sample in a study of blood T cell repertoires in COVID-19. TCRdb keeps only in-frame clones here, not all; method: immunoSEQ multiplex PCR. The sample contains about 190,000 clones, approximately 78% of which appear only once. The sample was peripheral blood. The source is a woman of 80 years or more with active or convalescent COVID-19.

The chain has TRBV10-1 and TRBJ2-5; 11 bases agree with TRBD2. The CDR3 sequence is 14 residues long. CDR1 WNHNN and CDR2 SYGVQD come from the germline V gene (reference sequence). J was trimmed by 0 bases and V by 8 bases; bases with no gene match: 2. CDR3 region: CASSTSGDQETQYF. DNA of the CDR3: TGCGCCAGCTCGACTAGCGGGGACCAAGAGACCCAGTACTTC.

V gene TRBV9 combines with J gene TRBJ2-1, with 11 nucleotides matching TRBD2. This CDR3 region has 16 residues. CDR1 is SGDLS and CDR2 is YYNGEE in the germline V gene. The junction had 7 bases not matched to a gene; V was cut back by 4 bases and J by 4 bases. CDR3 sequence reads: CASSPRLAGNYNEQFF. The CDR3 bases are TGTGCCAGCAGCCCCAGACTAGCGGGAAATTACAATGAGCAGTTCTTC.

This sequence joins TRBV4-1 and TRBJ2-3; D is possibly TRBD2 (7 bases). Trimming removed 0 bases at V and 4 bases at J, with 11 bases between. This CDR3 contains 15 residues. Germline V CDR1 and CDR2: MGHRA, YSYEKL. The DNA of the CDR3 is TGCGCCAGCAGCCAAGATCGGGGGGCCGCAGATACGCAGTATTTT. Protein: CASSQDRGAADTQYF.

The V call is TRBV18, the J call TRBJ1-2, with 8 nucleotides matching TRBD1. The CDR3 totals 13 residues. Germline CDR1 is KGHSH and CDR2 is LQKENI. Trimming at V came to 3 bases and at J to 7 bases, leaving 4 bases not matched to a gene. The chain's CDR3 is CASSPPGGSGYTF. The CDR3 DNA is TGTGCCAGCTCACCCCCAGGGGGCTCTGGCTACACCTTC.

This clone was picked up a small number of times. The chain joins TRBV7-9 to TRBJ2-3; no clear D. The germline CDR1 and CDR2 sequences are SEHNR and FQNEAQ (reference sequence). Trimming removed 4 bases at V and 2 bases at J, with 7 bases between. The CDR3 loop spans 13 amino acids. This CDR3 reads CASSYQATDTQYF. As DNA, the CDR3 is TGTGCCAGCAGCTACCAAGCCACAGATACGCAGTATTTT.

The gene calls are TRBV3-1 (or the pseudogene TRBV3-2) and TRBJ2-1; D perhaps matches TRBD1 (5 bases). The CDR3 spans 18 residues. The V gene's germline CDR1 is LGHDT and CDR2 YNNKEL (reference sequence). V dropped 3 bases and J dropped 9 bases, with 27 bases sitting between them. DNA of the CDR3: TGTGCCAGCAGCCACCACCCGGCAGGGCAGAAAGGGTACGGTGAGCAGTTCTTC. Encoded protein: CASSHHPAGQKGYGEQFF.

The gene calls are TRBV6-6 and TRBJ2-2; 11 nucleotides match TRBD1. V dropped 5 bases and J dropped 4; count of bases not matched to a gene: 3. CDR1 and CDR2 from the germline V gene are MNHNY and SVGAGI (reference sequence). This CDR3 region has 15 residues. The CDR3 DNA reads as TGTGCCAGCAGTACGGACAGGGGGCGCACCGGGGAGCTGTTTTTT. Translation gives CASSTDRGRTGELFF.

The chain recombines TRBV2 with TRBJ1-5, with a possible D match to TRBD1 (6 bases). This CDR3 region has 14 residues. Looked up from germline, CDR1 is SNHLY and CDR2 is FYNNEI. V lost 5 bases and J 4 bases, leaving 12 bases between the germline ends. The CDR3 bases are TGTGCCAGCAGTTTTACCCAGGGGAATCAGCCCCAGCATTTT. It is translated as CASSFTQGNQPQHF.

The chain has TRBV6-5 and TRBJ2-6; TRBD1 agrees at 9 bases. The trim removed 10 bases at V and 0 bases at J, leaving 4 bases unmatched. The CDR3 is 15 amino acids. In germline, CDR1 is MNHEY, CDR2 SVGAGI. The DNA of the CDR3 is TGTGCCATCGGACAGGGGACCTCTGGGGCCAACGTCCTGACTTTC. This translates into CAIGQGTSGANVLTF.

This chain links TRBV6-5 with TRBJ1-2, with TRBD1 matching over 9 bases. CDR3 length: 14 amino acids. Germline CDR1 MNHEY, CDR2 SVGAGI. Losses at the gene ends were 8 bases for V and 7 bases for J; bases not matched to a gene: 11. The CDR3 bases are TGTGCCAGCGGGGAACAGGGGGCTTTCCCTGGCTACACCTTC. This sequence encodes CASGEQGAFPGYTF.

This chain links TRBV2 with TRBJ2-7; D remains ambiguous. From germline, CDR1 is SNHLY and CDR2 FYNNEI. The CDR3 length is 11 residues. Trimming removed 7 bases at V and 2 bases at J, with 6 bases between. DNA for the CDR3: TGTGCCAGCATGTTTACCTACGAGCAGTACTTC. This codes for CASMFTYEQYF.

The rearrangement links TRBV5-1 to TRBJ2-7, with 7 bases aligning to TRBD1. The V and J ends lost 0 bases and 2 bases, in that order; junction bases with no gene match: 5. Germline-derived CDR1 and CDR2 are SGHRS and YFSETQ. The CDR3 length is 15 residues. The CDR3 DNA reads as TGCGCCAGCAGCTTGGCCCCCGGGACAGCCTACGAGCAGTACTTC. Amino acid sequence: CASSLAPGTAYEQYF.

The chain has TRBV5-1 and TRBJ2-5; 8 nucleotides align to TRBD2. The CDR3 is 17 amino acids. J gave up 5 bases and V 1 base, and 13 bases lay outside the gene matches. Germline V gene sequence: CDR1 SGHRS, CDR2 YFSETQ. The CDR3 region has the DNA TGCGCCAGCAGCTTGTTGAAAAACCCGGGGGGGCCGGAGACCCAGTACTTC. Amino acids: CASSLLKNPGGPETQYF.

This chain links TRBV4-3 with TRBJ2-3, with D perhaps matching TRBD1 (5 bases). This CDR3 has 16 amino acids. Germline CDR1 and CDR2: LGHNA and YSLEER. The ends were cut back, 0 bases at V and 1 base at J, with 11 bases in the middle. The CDR3: CASSQDRTRGTDTQYF. The CDR3 nucleotides read TGCGCCAGCAGCCAAGATCGGACACGGGGCACAGATACGCAGTATTTT.

V gene TRBV10-3 combines with J gene TRBJ1-2; D ambiguous. CDR1 is ENHRY, CDR2 SYGVKD, per germline. The ends were cut back, 0 bases at V and 4 bases at J, with 9 bases in the middle. The CDR3 sequence is 14 residues long. CDR3 in amino acids: CAISESWLSYGYTF. The CDR3, as DNA: TGTGCCATCAGTGAGTCCTGGCTCAGCTATGGCTACACCTTC.

The chain couples TRBV12-3 or TRBV12-4 to TRBJ1-5; D is unresolved. The CDR3 extends over 13 amino acids. V lost 4 bases to trimming and J lost 1 base, with 5 bases between them. The DNA of the CDR3 is TGTGCCAGCAGTTCACTAAGCAATCAGCCCCAGCATTTT. Translated: CASSSLSNQPQHF.

V is TRBV28 and J is TRBJ2-1; a weak D match, TRBD2 (6 bases). The CDR3 has 17 residues. Germline lookup yields CDR1 MDHEN and CDR2 SYDVKM. Trimming stripped 2 bases from V and 7 bases from J, with 21 bases between. The CDR3: CASSLRTRGPPGNEQFF. DNA for the CDR3: TGTGCCAGCAGTTTAAGGACGCGGGGTCCTCCGGGGAATGAGCAGTTCTTC.

The chain is built from TRBV5-6 and TRBJ1-3; D unresolved. The V end was cut by 0 bases, the J end by 0 bases, with 16 bases between. The CDR3 contains 18 residues. Germline values: CDR1 SGHDT, CDR2 YYEEEE. The CDR3 loop reads CASSLVGSALDSGNTIYF. The CDR3 nucleotides read TGTGCCAGCAGCTTGGTCGGGTCGGCTCTCGACTCTGGAAACACCATATATTTT.

The count of this clone is one. The rearrangement uses TRBV5-1 and TRBJ2-7; no reliable D call. The germline V and J ends were trimmed by 4 bases and 3 bases, with 8 bases remaining between them. Germline V gives CDR1 SGHRS, CDR2 YFSETQ. The CDR3 spans 12 residues. CDR3 nucleotide sequence: TGCGCCAGCAGCCTCCGAGACTACGAGCAGTACTTC. Its protein is CASSLRDYEQYF.

The chain recombines TRBV7-2 with TRBJ2-1; 11 positions match TRBD2. The length of the CDR3 is 15 residues. Germline V CDR1 and CDR2: SGHTA, FQGNSA. The V gene end was trimmed by 2 bases and the J gene end by 9 bases; junction bases not matched to a gene: 6. The CDR3 region has the DNA TGTGCCAGCAGCTTAAGTAGCGGGGGGGCGGTTGAGCAGTTCTTC. Protein sequence: CASSLSSGGAVEQFF.

The sample holds many counts of this clone. The chain combines TRBV9 with TRBJ2-1, with TRBD2 identical over 14 bases. The V and J ends lost 0 bases and 8 bases, in that order; junction bases with no gene match: 10. The CDR3 runs 18 residues. Germline assignment: CDR1 SGDLS and CDR2 YYNGEE. DNA of the CDR3: TGTGCCAGCAGCGTAGCCTTGACTAGCGGGGGGGAACCGGATGAGCAGTTCTTC. Translating gives CASSVALTSGGEPDEQFF.

J is TRBJ1-3 and V is TRBV4-3; D possibly corresponds to TRBD1 (6 bases). This CDR3 is 13 amino acids long. Between the trimmed V and J ends, which lost 4 bases and 9 bases, there was a span of 13 bases. Germline V lookup: CDR1 LGHNA, CDR2 YSLEER. CDR3 amino acids: CASSLTSQGTIYF. Here the CDR3 DNA reads TGCGCCAGCAGCCTAACTTCACAGGGCACCATATATTTT.

J is TRBJ2-4 and V is TRBV3-1 (or the pseudogene TRBV3-2), with 8 bases identical to TRBD1. With V trimmed by 6 bases and J by 4 bases, 5 bases remained unmatched. CDR3 size: 14 residues. Germline V gene lookup returns CDR1 LGHDT and CDR2 YNNKEL (reference sequence). The CDR3, as DNA: TGTGCCAGCAGGGACAGGGTGGGGAAAAACATTCAGTACTTC. This gives the protein CASRDRVGKNIQYF.

The gene calls are TRBV10-3 and TRBJ1-6; 7 bases map to TRBD1. The length of the CDR3 is 15 residues. CDR1 is ENHRY, CDR2 SYGVKD, per germline. After removal of 3 bases from V and 7 bases from J, the junction contained 6 bases not matched to a gene. The CDR3 DNA sequence: TGTGCCATCAGTGAAGGGGGCCATGAGAATTCACCCCTCCACTTT. Its translation is CAISEGGHENSPLHF.

The chain couples TRBV6-2 or TRBV6-3 to TRBJ2-6; 7 bases match TRBD1. The V gene's germline CDR1 is MNHEY and CDR2 SVGEGT. With 1 base clipped from V and 14 bases from J, the junction kept 5 bases outside the gene matches. This CDR3 spans 13 amino acids. The CDR3 loop is CASSYFKTGFLTF. CDR3 coding DNA: TGTGCCAGCAGTTACTTCAAGACAGGGTTCCTGACTTTC.

V is TRBV24-1 and J is TRBJ2-3; a possible D gene is TRBD2 (7 bases). Germline-derived CDR1 and CDR2 are KGHDR and SFDVKD. This CDR3 spans 16 amino acids. V lost 3 bases, J lost 4 bases, and 16 bases lay in between. CDR3 sequence reads: CATSDGRGAGADTQYF. CDR3 DNA: TGTGCCACCAGTGATGGACGGGGGGCAGGCGCAGATACGCAGTATTTT.

V is TRBV24-1 and J is TRBJ2-5; D remains ambiguous. The CDR3 extends over 14 amino acids. V dropped 5 bases and J dropped 1 base, with 10 bases sitting between them. Per germline, CDR1 KGHDR and CDR2 SFDVKD. CDR3 loop: CATSGPEIQETQYF. In DNA form, the CDR3 reads TGTGCCACCAGTGGACCGGAGATCCAAGAGACCCAGTACTTC.

The chain links TRBV29-1 to TRBJ2-3; 8 bases are a match to TRBD1. From germline, CDR1 is SQVTM and CDR2 ANQGSEA. The CDR3 runs 13 residues. V was clipped by 6 bases and J by 2 bases; unmatched bases: 4. The CDR3 DNA is TGCAGCGTGGGGACAGGTCCCACAGATACGCAGTATTTT. It is translated as CSVGTGPTDTQYF.

The chain combines TRBV6-2 or TRBV6-3 with TRBJ1-2; D is perhaps TRBD1 (6 bases). The CDR3 totals 13 residues. Trimming removed 6 bases from V and 14 bases from J, with 22 bases in between. CDR1 and CDR2 (germline): MNHEY, SVGEGT. In nucleotides, the CDR3 is TGTGCCAGCAGCTCCGGGACATTCGACCTTGGGACCTTC. Amino acid sequence: CASSSGTFDLGTF.